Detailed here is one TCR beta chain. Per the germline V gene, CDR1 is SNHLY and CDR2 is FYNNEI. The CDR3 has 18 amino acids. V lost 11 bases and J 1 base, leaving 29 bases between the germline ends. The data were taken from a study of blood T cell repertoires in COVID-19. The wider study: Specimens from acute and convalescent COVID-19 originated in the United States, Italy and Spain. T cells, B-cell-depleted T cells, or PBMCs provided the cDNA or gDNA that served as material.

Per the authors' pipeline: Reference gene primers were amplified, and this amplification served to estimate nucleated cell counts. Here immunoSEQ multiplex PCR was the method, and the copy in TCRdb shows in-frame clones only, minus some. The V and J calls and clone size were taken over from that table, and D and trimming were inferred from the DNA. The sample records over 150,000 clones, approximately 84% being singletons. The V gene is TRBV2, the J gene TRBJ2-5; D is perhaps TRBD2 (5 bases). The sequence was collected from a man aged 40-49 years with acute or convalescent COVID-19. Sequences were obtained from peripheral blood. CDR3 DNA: TGTGCCTCTATCAGGCGGGTACTCCCTCGTCGGCCCCAAGAGACCCAGTACTTC. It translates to CASIRRVLPRRPQETQYF.